This T cell receptor beta chain was identified in a study of human T cells and chemical hapten exposure (dated by TCRdb to 2020 to 2023). General notes on the study: For sensitization, 2% DPC in acetone was applied to a roughly 2 cm by roughly 2 cm area of upper inner arm skin. Nearly 30 alopecia patients gave blood for TCR sequencing at one to four time points (pre-sensitization, 2, 6 and 24 weeks). In alopecia patients, the study followed how the peripheral blood TCR repertoire changed in vivo over primary and secondary sensitization to diphenylcyclopropenone (DPC), a hapten. The libraries were sequenced as a pool, and the TCR yield per sample differed mostly because of small variations in library volumes within the pool. Patch testing was done on the upper back using Finn chambers containing 0.01% DPC, and results were scored after 6 days according to International Contact Dermatitis Research Group standards. Weekly therapeutic DPC doses were additionally applied to the scalp of patients throughout the roughly 25-week study period. Most of the patients in the cohort were female, and the cohort covered alopecia areata with under or over 50% scalp involvement, alopecia totalis and alopecia universalis. Blood was sampled from patients pre-sensitization (week 0) and at 2, 6 and about 24 weeks after DPC sensitization.

Receptor amplification or capture employed RACE. Sequencing used a NextSeq 500. During library preparation, unique molecular identifiers were attached to individual cDNA molecules so that TCRs could be counted quantitatively and reproducibly. Both TCR alpha and TCR beta chains were sequenced from each blood RNA sample. On the authors' methods: A median of around 100,000 TCRs per sample was observed, with a range of about 20,000 to 700,000. The Decombinator software suite was used to annotate the V, J and CDR3 of the TCR reads. To make PS versus PT1 abundance plots, every sample was subsampled to the same number of TCRs (28,000). Expanded TCRs were defined as absent before sensitization and observed at least eight times at the 2-week time point. Through fastp at Q25 and MiXCR, TCRdb rebuilt clones from the public reads, retaining in-frame beta chains. Rows merge per CDR3 protein into single entries with the most common DNA and genes. The V and J calls were not made by the authors but by TCRdb's processing. Recorded for this sample are about 180,000 distinct CDR3 sequences; approximately 31% of them occurred a single time. Approximately 3% of the sample is taken by the ten largest.

Only a few counts were recorded for this clonotype. What antigen it recognizes has not been identified. No much larger clone is present one base from it, and per-base qualities are unavailable. On the study overall, not on this receptor specifically: DPC sensitization did not change the number of TCRs with a frequency above 1 in 1000, and there was no evidence of changes in global repertoire structure. A positive correlation was found between the number of PT1 expanded TCRs and patch test score, with significance reached at thresholds 8, 16 and 32 but not 4. Compared with pre-sensitization or healthy control sets, expanded TCRs formed significantly more large CDR3 similarity clusters, which is consistent with antigen-driven responses. Repeated subsampling changed both the strength of the expansion versus patch-test correlation and the threshold at which that correlation became significant. All patients had alopecia, a presumed autoimmune disease, so their immune response might differ from that of healthy individuals.

The germline V gene specifies SGHTS as CDR1 and YDEGEE as CDR2. The V and J ends are trimmed by 0 bases and 1 base, leaving 11 bases between them. The CDR3 goes from the cysteine to the phenylalanine over 15 residues. Only the CDR3 DNA stays, 45 bases, in frame from base 1. The time point label of this sample denotes: pre-sensitization, week 0. Interpreted using the paper, the treatment or condition label stands for: therapeutic diphenylcyclopropenone sensitization with weekly scalp DPC. At each patch-test visit, blood was drawn before the patch test was applied. Eligible patients were aged 18 to 70, diagnosed with alopecia, deemed suitable for DPC therapy, and excluded if pregnant. Total RNA was isolated from unfractionated whole blood collected in Tempus Blood RNA tubes.

The receptor was isolated from a woman between 25 and 40 years old with alopecia areata. Some clones in this sample may be carry-over from other donors' samples. The rearrangement combines TRBV5-8 with TRBJ2-7; the D gene is unclear. Specimen: whole blood, collected in connection with sensitization to the hapten diphenylcyclopropenone (DPC). CDR3 reads: CASSLAEDGSYEQYF. The DNA sequence is given as TGTGCCAGCAGCTTGGCCGAGGACGGTTCCTACGAGCAGTACTTC.